This TCR beta chain was sequenced during a study of blood T cell repertoires in COVID-19. Across the whole study: The United States, Italy and Spain provided the acute and convalescent COVID-19 samples. The cDNA or gDNA used as material had been derived from T cells, B-cell-depleted T cells, or PBMCs.

As handled by the study authors: Estimated nucleated cell counts came from reference gene primer amplification. Only in-frame clones appear in the TCRdb table, and some are missing; sequencing was by immunoSEQ multiplex PCR. That table gives V, J and clone size, and the DNA gave D and trimming. The profile shows tens of thousands of clones, roughly 82% of them singletons. Germline CDR1 SGHKS, CDR2 YYEKEE (reference sequence). CDR3 size: 13 residues. V lost 3 bases to trimming and J lost 6 bases, with 9 bases between them. The sequenced sample consisted of peripheral blood. The receptor's source is a woman aged 50 to 60 with acute or convalescent COVID-19. The chain carries TRBV5-5 and TRBJ2-2, with D tentatively TRBD2 (6 bases). Here the CDR3 DNA reads TGTGCCAGCAGCTCGAGCGGGCCCGGGGAGCTGTTTTTT. This sequence encodes CASSSSGPGELFF.